The 8 T cell receptor beta chains given below trace back to one sample, sequenced in a study of T cell responses to AZD1222 COVID-19 vaccine. Produced via immunoSEQ multiplex PCR; TCRdb's table is partial and in-frame only. The sample includes approximately 150,000 clones, roughly 88% seen only once; the top ten take under 2.5%. This material consisted of peripheral blood, taken on day 0 of AZD1222 vaccination. Every receptor here comes from an adult in good health.

The V and J genes are TRBV5-4 and TRBJ2-2; the match to TRBD1 covers 10 bases. From germline, CDR1 is SGHNT and CDR2 YYREEE (reference sequence). The CDR3 spans 16 residues. J gave up 5 bases and V 3 bases, and 7 bases lay outside the gene matches. In DNA, the CDR3 is TGTGCCAGCAGCTCGGGACAGGGGCCGGGGACCGGGGAGCTGTTTTTT. Protein product: CASSSGQGPGTGELFF.

CDR3 sequence (DNA): TGTGCCAGCAGCTTAGACATTTTGACGGGCGGAGGCTACACCTTC. It is translated as CASSLDILTGGGYTF. This chain links TRBV7-6 with TRBJ1-2; D is unresolved. The CDR3 is made up of 15 amino acids. Germline CDR1 reads SGHVS; CDR2 reads FNYEAQ. Deletions cut 1 base from V and 8 bases from J, with 17 bases between.

The gene calls are TRBV14 and TRBJ1-2, with TRBD1 as a possible D gene (5 bases). The CDR3 has 16 amino acids. Deletions cut 4 bases from V and 4 bases from J, with 19 bases between. Germline loops: CDR1 SGHDN, CDR2 FVKESK. The CDR3 DNA reads TGTGCCAGCAGCCTCTCAGGTCAGGGACGTGGCTATGGCTACACCTTC. Its protein is CASSLSGQGRGYGYTF.

The chain carries TRBV5-1 and TRBJ2-1; 9 positions match TRBD2. Germline assignment: CDR1 SGHRS and CDR2 YFSETQ. CDR3 length: 17 amino acids. The J segment lost 0 bases and the V segment lost 7 bases, leaving 11 bases of the junction unmatched. This chain's CDR3 is CASDSVAGARSYNEQFF. The DNA of the CDR3 is TGCGCCAGCGATTCAGTAGCGGGGGCCCGCTCCTACAATGAGCAGTTCTTC. Complete variable domain (other parts from reference TRBV5-1 and TRBJ2-1): KAGVTQTPRYLIKTRGQQVTLSCSPISGHRSVSWYQQTPGQGLQFLFEYFSETQRNKGNFPGRFSGRQFSNSRSEMNVSTLELGDSALYLCASDSVAGARSYNEQFFGPGTRLTVL.

This clone was observed a single time. This chain uses TRBV6-2 or TRBV6-3 with TRBJ2-5; D perhaps matches TRBD1 (6 bases). The CDR3 extends over 14 amino acids. Trimming took 2 bases from V and 0 from J, leaving 7 bases between them. Germline V gives CDR1 MNHEY, CDR2 SVGEGT. The DNA for the CDR3 is TGTGCCAGCAGTTACGGGACACACCAAGAGACCCAGTACTTC. This gives the protein CASSYGTHQETQYF.

This sequence joins TRBV5-1 and TRBJ1-4; 8 bases match TRBD1. V lost 0 bases to trimming and J lost 4 bases; unmatched junction nucleotides: 5. Germline V gene data show CDR1 as SGHRS and CDR2 as YFSETQ. This CDR3 comprises 16 residues. Written as DNA, the CDR3 is TGCGCCAGCAGCTTGGGACAGGGGCCGAGTAATGAAAAACTGTTTTTT. Its protein is CASSLGQGPSNEKLFF. Variable domain in full (rest from reference TRBV5-1 and TRBJ1-4): KAGVTQTPRYLIKTRGQQVTLSCSPISGHRSVSWYQQTPGQGLQFLFEYFSETQRNKGNFPGRFSGRQFSNSRSEMNVSTLELGDSALYLCASSLGQGPSNEKLFFGSGTQLSVL.

The rearrangement uses TRBV18 and TRBJ2-3, with D perhaps TRBD1 or TRBD2 (5 bases each). From germline, CDR1 is KGHSH and CDR2 LQKENI. V lost 2 bases, J lost 5 bases, and 11 bases lay in between. The CDR3 runs to 14 residues. CDR3: CASSPSGAQDTQYF. In nucleotides, the CDR3 is TGTGCCAGCTCACCATCCGGGGCCCAAGATACGCAGTATTTT. Looking up the rest from reference TRBV18 and TRBJ2-3 gives the full variable domain: NAGVMQNPRHLVRRRGQEARLRCSPMKGHSHVYWYRQLPEEGLKFMVYLQKENIIDESGMPKERFSAEFPKEGPSILRIQQVVRGDSAAYFCASSPSGAQDTQYFGPGTRLTVL.

This chain links TRBV18 with TRBJ1-5; a weak D match, TRBD1 (6 bases). Germline V CDR1 and CDR2: KGHSH, LQKENI. The length of the CDR3 is 16 residues. Between the trimmed V and J ends, which lost 1 base and 2 bases, there was a span of 12 bases. Written as DNA, the CDR3 is TGTGCCAGCTCACCACAACAGGGCCGTGGCAATCAGCCCCAGCATTTT. Translation gives CASSPQQGRGNQPQHF.